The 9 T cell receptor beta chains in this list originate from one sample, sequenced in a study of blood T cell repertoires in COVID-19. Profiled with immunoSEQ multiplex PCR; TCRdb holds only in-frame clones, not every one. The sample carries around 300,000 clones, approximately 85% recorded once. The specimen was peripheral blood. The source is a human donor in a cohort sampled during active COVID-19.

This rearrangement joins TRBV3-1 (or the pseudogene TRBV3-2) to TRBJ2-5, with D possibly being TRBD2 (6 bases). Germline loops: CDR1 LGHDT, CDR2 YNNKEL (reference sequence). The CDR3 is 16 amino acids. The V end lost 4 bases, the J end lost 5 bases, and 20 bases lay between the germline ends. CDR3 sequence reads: CASSRPFTRGAETQYF. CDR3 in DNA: TGTGCCAGCAGCCGCCCTTTCACGCGGGGTGCGGAGACCCAGTACTTC.

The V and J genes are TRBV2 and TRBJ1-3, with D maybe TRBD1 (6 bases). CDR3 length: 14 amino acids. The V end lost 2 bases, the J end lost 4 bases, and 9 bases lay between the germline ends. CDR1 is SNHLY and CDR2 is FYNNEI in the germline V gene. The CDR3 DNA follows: TGTGCCAGCAGTGAAACAGGGCTCGGAAACACCATATATTTT. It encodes CASSETGLGNTIYF.

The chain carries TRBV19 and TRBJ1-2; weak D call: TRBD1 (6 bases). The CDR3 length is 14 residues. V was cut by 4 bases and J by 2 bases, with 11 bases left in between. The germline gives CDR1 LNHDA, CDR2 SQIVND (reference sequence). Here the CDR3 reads CASSNRVRNYGYTF. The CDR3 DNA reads TGTGCCAGTAGTAACAGGGTCCGCAACTATGGCTACACCTTC.

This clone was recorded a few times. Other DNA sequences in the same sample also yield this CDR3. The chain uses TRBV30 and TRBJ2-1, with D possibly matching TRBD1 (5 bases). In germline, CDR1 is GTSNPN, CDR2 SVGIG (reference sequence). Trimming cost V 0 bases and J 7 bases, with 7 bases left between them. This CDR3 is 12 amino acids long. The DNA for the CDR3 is TGTGCCTGGAGTGTGAAGGGGAATGAGCAGTTCTTC. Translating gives CAWSVKGNEQFF.

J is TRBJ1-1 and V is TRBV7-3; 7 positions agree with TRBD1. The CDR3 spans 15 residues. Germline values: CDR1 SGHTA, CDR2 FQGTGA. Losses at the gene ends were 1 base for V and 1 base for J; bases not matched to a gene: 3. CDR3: CASSLRGTENTEAFF. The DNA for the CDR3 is TGTGCCAGCAGCTTAAGGGGGACAGAGAACACTGAAGCTTTCTTT.

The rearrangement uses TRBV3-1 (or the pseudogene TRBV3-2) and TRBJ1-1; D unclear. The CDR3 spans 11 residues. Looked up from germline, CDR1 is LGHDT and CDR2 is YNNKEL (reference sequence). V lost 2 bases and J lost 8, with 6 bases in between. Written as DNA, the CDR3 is TGTGCCAGCAGCCAACTCAGGGAAGCTTTCTTT. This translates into CASSQLREAFF.

The CDR3 spells CASSAGTTNTEAFF. CDR3 nucleotides: TGCGCCAGCAGCGCCGGGACAACGAACACTGAAGCTTTCTTT. This chain joins TRBV5-1 and TRBJ1-1; D is perhaps TRBD1 (6 bases). Germline V gene data show CDR1 as SGHRS and CDR2 as YFSETQ. V was pared by 4 bases and J by 1 base, with 11 bases between. CDR3 size: 14 residues.

This chain's CDR3 is CASSTHGGVRTEAFF. Written as DNA, the CDR3 is TGTGCCAGCAGCACCCATGGGGGGGTGAGGACTGAAGCTTTCTTT. The chain uses TRBV7-2 and TRBJ1-1; possible D gene TRBD1, 5 bases. CDR1 is SGHTA, CDR2 FQGNSA, per germline. There are 15 residues in the CDR3. Trimming shortened V by 5 bases and J by 5 bases, and 18 bases separated the two germline ends.

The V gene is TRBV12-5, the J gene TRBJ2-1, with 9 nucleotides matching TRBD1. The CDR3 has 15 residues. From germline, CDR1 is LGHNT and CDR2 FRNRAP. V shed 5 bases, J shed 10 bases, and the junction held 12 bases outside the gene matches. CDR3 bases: TGTGCTAGTGGTCTACCCGGGACAGGGTCTCGGGAGCAGTTCTTC. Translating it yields CASGLPGTGSREQFF.